This entry concerns a single T cell receptor (delta chain). This clone is labeled large (0.1 to 1%). Its antigen remains undetermined. No much larger clonotype is one base removed from it; base qualities were not supplied. Other DNA sequences from this sample encode an identical CDR3 as well. The method behind the library was RT-PCR. TCRdb lists the instrument as Illumina MiSeq. The public reads were reprocessed by TCRdb using CATT, and rows of matching DNA were later combined. The sample table holds about a thousand delta-chain clones, of which approximately 41% were seen once. The ten largest make up approximately 19% of the sample. This sample stems from a study of gammadelta T cells in human blood (dated by TCRdb to about 2020). Results the study describes overall, beyond this receptor: According to the study, polyclonal expansion of innate gamma-delta T cells right after birth appeared to be driven by microbial exposure.

Spanning cysteine to phenylalanine, the CDR3 consists of 18 amino acids. Only the CDR3 region is kept as DNA, spanning 54 bases read in frame from base 1. As encoded in the germline V gene (reference sequence), CDR1 is VTNFRS while CDR2 is LTSSGIE. Germline trimming amounts to 4 bases on V and 3 bases on J, with 20 as the count of junction bases outside the gene matches. Here the chain combines TRAV36/DV7 and TRDJ1, and TRDD3 matches 8 of the central bases. This sequence originates from a human donor. The material sequenced was non-Vgamma9Vdelta2 gamma-delta T cells from infant blood. The nucleotide sequence reads TGTGCTGTGATGTGGGACCGGGGGATAGGGACGGGGGCCGATAAACTCATCTTT. Protein translation: CAVMWDRGIGTGADKLIF.